Following are 16 T cell receptor beta chains from one sample sequenced in a study of shared T cell receptors in the human thymus (TCRdb year 2021). The library was built by means of the immunoSEQ multiplex PCR assay. The table comes from immuneACCESS by way of TCRdb, which keeps in-frame sequences with V and J called. Part of the clones is missing from these tables; in studies checked, under half for an unresolved V gene and the rest for unknown reasons. Across this sample there are about 660,000 clones, with approximately 90% seen only once. The ten largest clones capture about 0.01% of the sample. This sample also belongs to another study, concerning human thymus T cells.

Material: thymocytes. The origin of the receptors is a boy younger than two with a congenital heart defect. Donor details come from another sample of the same person, matched by shared clones.

The chain carries TRBV9 and TRBJ2-5; 7 bases line up with TRBD2. Germline V lookup: CDR1 SGDLS, CDR2 YYNGEE. The ends lost 3 bases at V and 4 bases at J; junction bases unmatched: 9. The CDR3 extends over 15 amino acids. CDR3 residues: CASSDRAGFAETQYF. The CDR3 DNA reads as TGTGCCAGCAGCGACCGAGCGGGATTTGCAGAGACCCAGTACTTC.

The V and J genes are TRBV19 and TRBJ2-5, with 8 bases fitting TRBD2. The CDR3 consists of 16 residues. Germline values: CDR1 LNHDA, CDR2 SQIVND (reference sequence). V dropped 5 bases and J dropped 4; count of bases not matched to a gene: 12. CDR3 in amino acids: CASSPPRLAGIETQYF. CDR3 bases: TGTGCCAGTAGTCCGCCCCGGCTAGCGGGTATAGAGACCCAGTACTTC.

V and J are TRBV19 and TRBJ1-5, with D unresolved. The V end lost 4 bases, the J end lost 0 bases, and 16 bases lay between the germline ends. The CDR3 runs 17 residues. Germline V gene sequence: CDR1 LNHDA, CDR2 SQIVND (reference sequence). The chain's CDR3 is CASSTPRVTLSNQPQHF. The CDR3 DNA reads as TGTGCCAGTAGTACCCCTCGGGTGACCCTTAGCAATCAGCCCCAGCATTTT.

The genes are TRBV28 and TRBJ1-5, with 8 bases matching TRBD1. With V trimmed by 5 bases and J by 4 bases, 4 bases remained unmatched. Germline CDR1 MDHEN, CDR2 SYDVKM. This CDR3 spans 14 amino acids. CDR3 nucleotide sequence: TGTGCCAGCAGTAGAGACAGGGGAAATCAGCCCCAGCATTTT. This sequence encodes CASSRDRGNQPQHF.

The rearrangement joins TRBV28 to TRBJ2-7, with 7 bases aligning to TRBD1. After removal of 5 bases from V and 5 bases from J, the junction contained 12 bases not matched to a gene. Looked up from germline, CDR1 is MDHEN and CDR2 is SYDVKM. This CDR3 region has 15 residues. The CDR3 region has the DNA TGTGCCAGCAGTCCCCCGACAGGGTATCTGGACGAGCAGTACTTC. As protein: CASSPPTGYLDEQYF.

In nucleotides, the CDR3 is TGCGCCAGCAGCCAAGATTTGGGGCCTTCGGCAACTAATGAAAAACTGTTTTTT. It encodes CASSQDLGPSATNEKLFF. This chain joins TRBV4-1 and TRBJ1-4, with D possibly TRBD1 on 5 matching bases. CDR3 size: 18 residues. V dropped 0 bases and J dropped 0 bases, with 14 bases sitting between them. CDR1 and CDR2 from the germline V gene are MGHRA and YSYEKL.

This clone was seen only once. The genes are TRBV29-1 and TRBJ1-3; D perhaps matches TRBD1 (5 bases). The CDR3 has 14 residues. V lost 4 bases and J lost 0, with 10 bases in between. Germline assignment: CDR1 SQVTM and CDR2 ANQGSEA. CDR3 residues: CSVVQGLSGNTIYF. The CDR3 nucleotides are TGCAGCGTTGTGCAGGGTCTCTCTGGAAACACCATATATTTT. The entire variable domain, with the rest obtained from reference TRBV29-1 and TRBJ1-3, is as follows: SAVISQKPSRDICQRGTSLTIQCQVDSQVTMMFWYRQQPGQSLTLIATANQGSEATYESGFVIDKFPISRPNLTFSTLTVSNMSPEDSSIYLCSVVQGLSGNTIYFGEGSWLTVV.

The chain is built from TRBV6-1 and TRBJ2-7; tentative D call: TRBD2 (5 bases). CDR3 length: 18 residues. With 2 bases removed from V and 6 bases from J, the gap between germline ends came to 26 bases. Per the germline V gene, CDR1 is MNHNS and CDR2 is SASEGT. In DNA form, the CDR3 reads TGTGCCAGCAGTGAATTGAGGAGGTCGAGGCCCCCGGCGGCCGAGCAGTACTTC. This encodes CASSELRRSRPPAAEQYF.

Points on this clone: This CDR3 is also generated by other DNA sequences in the sample. The rearrangement links TRBV29-1 to TRBJ2-7; tentative D call: TRBD2 (5 bases). The CDR3 covers 12 residues. V lost 3 bases and J 2 bases, leaving 8 bases between the germline ends. Per germline, CDR1 SQVTM and CDR2 ANQGSEA. CDR3 region: CSVEERAYEQYF. The CDR3 DNA sequence: TGCAGCGTTGAGGAGAGGGCCTACGAGCAGTACTTC.

As DNA, the CDR3 is TGTGCCAGCAGCCAAGACATGAACACTGAAGCTTTCTTT. It specifies CASSQDMNTEAFF. V and J are TRBV28 and TRBJ1-1; unclear D gene. Germline V gene data show CDR1 as MDHEN and CDR2 as SYDVKM. The CDR3 is 13 amino acids. Deletions cut 6 bases from V and 0 bases from J, with 8 bases between.

The J gene is TRBJ1-2, the V gene TRBV5-6; 9 nucleotides match TRBD1. V gave up 4 bases and J gave up 2 bases; unmatched junction bases: 6. There are 15 residues in the CDR3. Germline CDR1 is SGHDT and CDR2 is YYEEEE. DNA of the CDR3: TGTGCCAGCAGCATTAGGACAGGGGAAAACTATGGCTACACCTTC. It yields the protein CASSIRTGENYGYTF.

The V gene is TRBV6-5, the J gene TRBJ2-7; D possibly corresponds to TRBD2 (5 bases). This CDR3 has 13 residues. Trimming pared 6 bases from V and 0 bases from J, leaving 9 bases between. Germline CDR1 is MNHEY and CDR2 is SVGAGI. CDR3 nucleotide sequence: TGTGCCAGCAGGGGCGGGTTCTCCTACGAGCAGTACTTC. Translating gives CASRGGFSYEQYF.

The chain carries TRBV28 and TRBJ2-2; perhaps TRBD1 as D (5 bases). This CDR3 has 12 amino acids. Germline V gene data show CDR1 as MDHEN and CDR2 as SYDVKM. Trimming left V 10 bases short and J 11 bases short, with 17 bases between. Here the CDR3 DNA reads TGTGCCACCCGAAGGGGCGGATCCGAGCTGTTTTTT. Amino acids: CATRRGGSELFF.

This clone was seen a handful of times. The genes are TRBV6-5 and TRBJ2-3; the D gene is possibly TRBD2 (5 bases). V lost 2 bases and J 8 bases, leaving 5 bases between the germline ends. Per germline, CDR1 MNHEY and CDR2 SVGAGI. CDR3 length equals 11 residues. CDR3 DNA: TGTGCCAGCAGTTACGGAGGTACGCAGTATTTT. It codes for CASSYGGTQYF.

This sequence joins TRBV14 and TRBJ2-1, with TRBD2 identical over 9 bases. Germline V gene sequence: CDR1 SGHDN, CDR2 FVKESK. The junction had 9 bases not matched to a gene; V was cut back by 2 bases and J by 7 bases. CDR3 length equals 16 residues. CDR3 bases: TGTGCCAGCAGCCAAACGGCGGGAGGGCCAGGGAATGAGCAGTTCTTC. Translation: CASSQTAGGPGNEQFF.

The CDR3 region is CAWSKGRQVSYEQYF. DNA for the CDR3: TGTGCCTGGAGTAAGGGGAGACAGGTGTCCTACGAGCAGTACTTC. The V and J genes are TRBV30 and TRBJ2-7, with a tentative D call TRBD1 (6 bases). Trimming removed 2 bases at V and 1 base at J, with 15 bases between. The CDR3 runs 15 residues. Looked up from germline, CDR1 is GTSNPN and CDR2 is SVGIG (reference sequence).